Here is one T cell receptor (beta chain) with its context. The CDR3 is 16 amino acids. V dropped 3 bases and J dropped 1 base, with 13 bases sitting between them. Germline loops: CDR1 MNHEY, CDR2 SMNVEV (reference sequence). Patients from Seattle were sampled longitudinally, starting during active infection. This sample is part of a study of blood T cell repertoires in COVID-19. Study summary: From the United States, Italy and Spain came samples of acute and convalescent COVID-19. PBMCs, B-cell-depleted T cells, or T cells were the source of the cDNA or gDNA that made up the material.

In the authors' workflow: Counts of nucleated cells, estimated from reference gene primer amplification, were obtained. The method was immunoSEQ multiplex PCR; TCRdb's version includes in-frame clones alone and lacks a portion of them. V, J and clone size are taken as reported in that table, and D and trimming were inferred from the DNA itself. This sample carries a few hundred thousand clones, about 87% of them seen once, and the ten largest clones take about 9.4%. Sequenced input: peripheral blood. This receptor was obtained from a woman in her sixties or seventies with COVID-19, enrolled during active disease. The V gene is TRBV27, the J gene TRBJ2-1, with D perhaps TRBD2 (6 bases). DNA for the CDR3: TGTGCCAGCAGTTTGAGAGGGAGGCCATCCTACAATGAGCAGTTCTTC. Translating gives CASSLRGRPSYNEQFF.